The 6 T cell receptor beta chains in this list originate from one sample, sequenced in a study of shared clonotypes between healthy human individuals. Profiled with immunoSEQ multiplex PCR; TCRdb holds only in-frame clones, not every one. The data contain hundreds of thousands of clones, about two thirds of them seen just once; the ten biggest clones take up 1.8%. Sequenced material: memory CD4+ T cells sorted from blood. Subset meaning: CD45RA-negative fraction. The receptor set was obtained from a woman in her 30s in good health.

The V and J genes are TRBV6-5 and TRBJ1-5; 9 bases map to TRBD1. The J segment lost 4 bases and the V segment lost 6 bases, leaving 4 bases of the junction unmatched. CDR3 length equals 14 residues. Germline V CDR1 and CDR2: MNHEY, SVGAGI. The CDR3 spells CASRTGTGNQPQHF. The CDR3 region has the DNA TGTGCCAGCAGAACCGGGACAGGGAATCAGCCCCAGCATTTT.

The gene calls are TRBV28 and TRBJ2-7; 7 bases map to TRBD1. V lost 6 bases to trimming and J lost 9 bases; unmatched junction nucleotides: 8. The CDR3 is made up of 12 amino acids. The germline V gene encodes CDR1 MDHEN and CDR2 SYDVKM. CDR3 in amino acids: CASRVGGSGQYF. Written as DNA, the CDR3 is TGTGCCAGCAGGGTAGGGGGCTCGGGGCAGTACTTC. Full variable domain (missing parts from reference TRBV28 and TRBJ2-7): DVKVTQSSRYLVKRTGEKVFLECVQDMDHENMFWYRQDPGLGLRLIYFSYDVKMKEKGDIPEGYSVSREKKERFSLILESASTNQTSMYLCASRVGGSGQYFGPGTRLTVT.

The rearrangement links TRBV29-1 to TRBJ2-1, with 15 bases aligning to TRBD2. Germline V CDR1 and CDR2: SQVTM, ANQGSEA. This CDR3 comprises 17 residues. The trim removed 4 bases at V and 7 bases at J, leaving 11 bases unmatched. The CDR3 region has the DNA TGCAGCGTTGGAGGACTAGCGGGAGGGAGGGTCAGGAATGAGCAGTTCTTC. Protein sequence: CSVGGLAGGRVRNEQFF.

This clone was seen once. The J gene is TRBJ2-5, the V gene TRBV29-1; D possibly corresponds to TRBD2 (5 bases). Germline values: CDR1 SQVTM, CDR2 ANQGSEA. Between the trimmed V and J ends, which lost 0 bases and 9 bases, there was a span of 17 bases. The CDR3 extends over 14 amino acids. As DNA, the CDR3 is TGCAGCGTTGAAGAAGAAGCGAGGGTAGGGCCCCAGTACTTC. Translating gives CSVEEEARVGPQYF.

The chain recombines TRBV11-2 with TRBJ2-7; 12 nucleotides align to TRBD2. The germline gives CDR1 SGHAT, CDR2 FQNNGV. The CDR3 extends over 17 amino acids. V lost 5 bases and J lost 6; bases outside the gene matches: 14. The DNA for the CDR3 is TGTGCCAGCAGCCTCCAGCGGGGGGGACTAGCGGGCCCCGAGCAGTACTTC. It encodes CASSLQRGGLAGPEQYF.

The table lists this clone with a few counts. The chain is built from TRBV15 and TRBJ2-1; D is undetermined. This CDR3 comprises 14 residues. V was pared by 3 bases and J by 0 bases, with 6 bases between. CDR1 is LNHNV, CDR2 YYDKDF, per germline (reference sequence). CDR3 loop: CATSRAGSYNEQFF. Written as DNA, the CDR3 is TGTGCCACCAGCAGGGCTGGCTCCTACAATGAGCAGTTCTTC.